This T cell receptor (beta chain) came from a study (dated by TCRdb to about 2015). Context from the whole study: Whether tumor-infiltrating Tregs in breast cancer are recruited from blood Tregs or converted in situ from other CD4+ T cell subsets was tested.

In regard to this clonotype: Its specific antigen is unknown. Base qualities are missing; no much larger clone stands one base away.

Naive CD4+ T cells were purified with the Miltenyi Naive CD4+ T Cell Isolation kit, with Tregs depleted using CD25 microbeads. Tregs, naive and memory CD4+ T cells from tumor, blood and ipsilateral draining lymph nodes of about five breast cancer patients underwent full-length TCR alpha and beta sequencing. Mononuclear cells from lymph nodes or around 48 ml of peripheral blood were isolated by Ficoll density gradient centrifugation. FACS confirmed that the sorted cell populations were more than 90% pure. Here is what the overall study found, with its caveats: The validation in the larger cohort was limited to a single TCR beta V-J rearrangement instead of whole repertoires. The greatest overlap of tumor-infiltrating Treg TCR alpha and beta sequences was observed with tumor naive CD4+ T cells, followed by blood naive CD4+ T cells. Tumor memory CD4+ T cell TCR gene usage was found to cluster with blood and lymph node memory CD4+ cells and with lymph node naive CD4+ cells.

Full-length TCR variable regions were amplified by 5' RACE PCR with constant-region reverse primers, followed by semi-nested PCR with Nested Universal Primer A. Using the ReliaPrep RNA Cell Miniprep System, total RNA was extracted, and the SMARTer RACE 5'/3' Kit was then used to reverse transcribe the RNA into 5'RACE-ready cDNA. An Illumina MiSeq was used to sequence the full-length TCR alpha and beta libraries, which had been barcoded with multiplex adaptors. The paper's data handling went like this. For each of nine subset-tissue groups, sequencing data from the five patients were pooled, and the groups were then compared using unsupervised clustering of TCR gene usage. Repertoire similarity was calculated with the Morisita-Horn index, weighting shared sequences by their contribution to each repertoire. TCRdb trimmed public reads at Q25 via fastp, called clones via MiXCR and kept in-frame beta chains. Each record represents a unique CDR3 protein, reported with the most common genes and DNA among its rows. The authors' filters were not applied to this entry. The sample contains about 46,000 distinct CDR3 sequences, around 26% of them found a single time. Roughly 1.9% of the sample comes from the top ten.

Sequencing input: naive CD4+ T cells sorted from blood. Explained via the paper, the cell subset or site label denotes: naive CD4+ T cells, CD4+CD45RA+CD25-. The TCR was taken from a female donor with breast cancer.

The CDR3 protein: CASSYGSLAGLRRNEQFF. The base sequence is TGTGCCAGCAGTTACGGTAGTCTAGCGGGGCTCCGGCGGAATGAGCAGTTCTTC. The V and J segments used are TRBV6-2 or TRBV6-3 and TRBJ2-1, with TRBD2 identical over 9 junction bases. The CDR3, cysteine through phenylalanine, is 18 amino acids long. The CDR3 DNA has 54 bases and is translated from base 1. V and J are trimmed by 2 bases and 7 bases, and the gene matches miss 15 bases of the junction. The germline V gene sets CDR1 to MNHEY and CDR2 to SVGEGT.